Each of the 19 T cell receptor beta chains below was sequenced from the same sample in a study of identical twins. Via MiXCR, TCRdb re-called the 5' RACE reads, giving one row per CDR3 protein. This table holds 350,000 to 500,000 distinct CDR3 sequences, approximately 17% found once. Material for sequencing was naive T cells sorted from blood. The receptors come from a man in his fifties or sixties in good health.

This clonotype was found a few times. The chain links TRBV18 to TRBJ2-3; D may be TRBD1 (7 bases). V lost 6 bases, J lost 10 bases, and 23 bases lay in between. The germline V gene encodes CDR1 KGHSH and CDR2 LQKENI. The CDR3 length is 15 residues. The CDR3 here is CASSSGQAPSGAQYF. The DNA of the CDR3 is TGTGCCAGCTCCTCCGGACAGGCTCCGTCGGGGGCGCAGTATTTT.

This chain connects TRBV25-1 to TRBJ2-7, with 7 bases matching TRBD2. J lost 0 bases, V lost 3 bases, and 8 bases had no gene match. The CDR3 is 16 amino acids. The germline V gene encodes CDR1 MGHDK and CDR2 SYGVNS. Here the CDR3 reads CASSDMGGASSYEQYF. In nucleotides, the CDR3 is TGTGCCAGCAGTGATATGGGAGGGGCGAGCTCCTACGAGCAGTACTTC.

This chain links TRBV5-1 with TRBJ2-5; D may match TRBD1 or TRBD2 (5 bases each). This CDR3 region has 14 residues. V was shortened by 4 bases and J by 1 base, with 11 bases between the two germline ends. Germline CDR1 is SGHRS and CDR2 is YFSETQ. CDR3 nucleotide sequence: TGCGCCAGCAGCCCAAATGGGGGCCAAGAGACCCAGTACTTC. It yields the protein CASSPNGGQETQYF. Full variable domain (outside the CDR3, taken from reference TRBV5-1 and TRBJ2-5): KAGVTQTPRYLIKTRGQQVTLSCSPISGHRSVSWYQQTPGQGLQFLFEYFSETQRNKGNFPGRFSGRQFSNSRSEMNVSTLELGDSALYLCASSPNGGQETQYFGPGTRLLVL.

The chain employs TRBV6-1 and TRBJ1-2; the match to TRBD1 covers 7 bases. With 3 bases clipped from V and 4 bases from J, the junction kept 8 bases outside the gene matches. From germline, CDR1 is MNHNS and CDR2 SASEGT. CDR3 length: 15 residues. The CDR3 DNA sequence: TGTGCCAGCAGTGAGGAGGGGGCGCCAGGCTATGGCTACACCTTC. Encoded protein: CASSEEGAPGYGYTF.

This clonotype was detected many times. V and J are TRBV19 and TRBJ1-5; no firm D call. This CDR3 spans 14 amino acids. Germline values: CDR1 LNHDA, CDR2 SQIVND (reference sequence). Trimming pared 2 bases from V and 5 bases from J, leaving 10 bases between. CDR3 DNA: TGTGCCAGTAGTATACTTCAGGAGCATCAGCCCCAGCATTTT. Its translation: CASSILQEHQPQHF.

V usage is TRBV5-1 and J usage is TRBJ2-3, with D possibly TRBD2 on 7 matching bases. CDR3 size: 17 residues. Trimming removed 5 bases at V and 0 bases at J, with 19 bases between. The germline V gene encodes CDR1 SGHRS and CDR2 YFSETQ. The chain's CDR3 is CASRVVAGAKSTDTQYF. CDR3 DNA: TGCGCCAGCAGAGTAGTCGCGGGGGCGAAGAGCACAGATACGCAGTATTTT.

CDR3 loop: CASSFSGRGGDTQYF. DNA of the CDR3: TGTGCCAGCAGCTTTAGCGGGAGAGGAGGAGATACGCAGTATTTT. The genes are TRBV7-9 and TRBJ2-3; 9 nucleotides agree with TRBD2. V shed 3 bases, J shed 5 bases, and the junction held 6 bases outside the gene matches. This CDR3 is 15 amino acids long. CDR1 and CDR2 (germline): SEHNR, FQNEAQ (reference sequence).

The chain links TRBV19 to TRBJ2-6, with a tentative D call TRBD2 (7 bases). The germline CDR1 and CDR2 sequences are LNHDA and SQIVND (reference sequence). The CDR3 length is 15 residues. Trimming shortened V by 3 bases and J by 3 bases, and 9 bases separated the two germline ends. DNA of the CDR3: TGTGCCAGTAGTATCGGGGGGCGTGGGGCCAACGTCCTGACTTTC. It yields the protein CASSIGGRGANVLTF. The full variable domain, rest sourced from reference TRBV19 and TRBJ2-6, is DGGITQSPKYLFRKEGQNVTLSCEQNLNHDAMYWYRQDPGQGLRLIYYSQIVNDFQKGDIAEGYSVSREKKESFPLTVTSAQKNPTAFYLCASSIGGRGANVLTFGAGSRLTVL.

This chain uses TRBV19 with TRBJ2-2, with TRBD1 identical over 9 bases. The CDR3 consists of 15 residues. The germline gives CDR1 LNHDA, CDR2 SQIVND (reference sequence). V dropped 7 bases and J dropped 4; count of bases not matched to a gene: 7. The CDR3 spells CASKAGQGTTGELFF. CDR3 coding DNA: TGTGCCAGTAAGGCGGGACAGGGTACCACCGGGGAGCTGTTTTTT.

The chain employs TRBV20-1 and TRBJ2-2; the D is unclear. The V gene lost 2 bases and the J gene lost 0 bases, with 4 bases spanning the gap. Germline V gives CDR1 DFQATT, CDR2 SNEGSKA (reference sequence). The CDR3 runs 13 residues. CDR3: CSARQTNTGELFF. The CDR3 DNA sequence: TGCAGTGCTAGACAGACGAACACCGGGGAGCTGTTTTTT.

Only a few counts were recorded for this clonotype. The chain carries TRBV4-3 and TRBJ1-1; D unresolved. The V and J ends lost 1 base and 0 bases respectively, with 9 bases between them. This CDR3 region has 15 residues. CDR1 and CDR2 (germline): LGHNA, YSLEER. This chain's CDR3 is CASSQVITVNTEAFF. CDR3 sequence (DNA): TGCGCCAGCAGCCAAGTTATCACAGTGAACACTGAAGCTTTCTTT.

This clonotype was detected only a few times. One junction end does not reproduce the germline sequence, and a read error may be involved. This chain uses TRBV7-7 with TRBJ2-3, with a weak D call TRBD1 (6 bases). CDR3 length: 13 residues. Germline loops: CDR1 SSHAT, CDR2 FNYEAQ (reference sequence). The CDR3 coding sequence is TGTGCTAGCAGCCGACAGGTATCAGATACGCAGTATTTT. Translating gives CASSRQVSDTQYF.

CDR3 region: CASRMSSGIYNEQFF. The CDR3 DNA is TGCGCCAGCAGGATGTCTAGCGGGATCTACAATGAGCAGTTCTTC. This sequence joins TRBV5-1 and TRBJ2-1; the match to TRBD2 covers 9 bases. The CDR3 is made up of 15 amino acids. V dropped 5 bases and J dropped 3; count of bases not matched to a gene: 6. Germline V CDR1 and CDR2: SGHRS, YFSETQ.

In this sample, this clonotype turned up many times. The gene calls are TRBV19 and TRBJ2-7; tentative D call: TRBD1 (6 bases). From germline, CDR1 is LNHDA and CDR2 SQIVND (reference sequence). The CDR3 is made up of 12 amino acids. The ends were cut back, 7 bases at V and 3 bases at J, with 10 bases in the middle. The CDR3 coding sequence is TGTGCCAGTATTCCAGGGGACTACGAGCAGTACTTC. This encodes CASIPGDYEQYF.

There are a few counts of this clonotype. This sequence joins TRBV15 and TRBJ1-1; D not certain. Germline CDR1 and CDR2: LNHNV and YYDKDF (reference sequence). The CDR3 contains 15 residues. Deletions cut 0 bases from V and 1 base from J, with 9 bases between. CDR3 DNA sequence: TGTGCCACCAGCAGAGATGGGTTTCCGAACACTGAAGCTTTCTTT. Translating gives CATSRDGFPNTEAFF.

J is TRBJ2-5 and V is TRBV4-2; weak D call: TRBD1 (5 bases). CDR1 and CDR2 (germline): LGHNA, YNFKEQ. V lost 4 bases and J lost 6, with 18 bases in between. This CDR3 has 15 residues. CDR3 sequence (DNA): TGTGCCAGCAGCCCCGTCAGGGTCGATGGGCAGACCCAGTACTTC. Its protein product is CASSPVRVDGQTQYF.

This clonotype was seen repeatedly, ten times or more. The J gene is TRBJ1-2, the V gene TRBV20-1, with 9 bases that match TRBD1. CDR1 DFQATT and CDR2 SNEGSKA come from the germline V gene (reference sequence). V dropped 1 base and J dropped 7; count of bases not matched to a gene: 4. There are 13 residues in the CDR3. The chain's CDR3 is CSARAMDRGGYTF. CDR3 coding DNA: TGCAGTGCTAGAGCCATGGACAGGGGTGGCTACACCTTC.

This clonotype showed up many times. The CDR3 sequence: CSVLRRGSEQYF. CDR3 DNA sequence: TGCAGCGTTTTGAGGAGGGGGAGCGAGCAGTACTTC. This rearrangement joins TRBV29-1 to TRBJ2-7; D may match TRBD1 or TRBD2 (6 bases each). V gave up 5 bases and J gave up 6 bases, with 14 bases separating them. CDR1 is SQVTM and CDR2 is ANQGSEA in the germline V gene. The CDR3 is made up of 12 amino acids.

This clonotype has a count of ten or more. This chain joins TRBV2 and TRBJ1-6; 7 positions agree with TRBD1. Germline V gene lookup returns CDR1 SNHLY and CDR2 FYNNEI. The CDR3 consists of 14 residues. After removal of 4 bases from V and 7 bases from J, the junction contained 4 bases not matched to a gene. This chain's CDR3 is CASSVARGNSPLHF. CDR3 sequence (DNA): TGTGCCAGCAGTGTGGCCAGGGGGAATTCACCCCTCCACTTT.